These T cell receptor beta chains were read from a single sample in a study of blood T cell repertoires in COVID-19. Method: immunoSEQ multiplex PCR; TCRdb's copy keeps in-frame clones and lacks some. Of about 270,000 clones listed, approximately 83% were seen once; the top ten hold around 10%. The sequenced material came from peripheral blood. The receptors shown here come from a woman aged 70-85 years with acute or convalescent COVID-19. CDR3s include the opening cysteine and the closing phenylalanine or tryptophan. The D gene is left open where the match is weak. The size of a clone is reported for some rows only, either as once, few or many, or as a class for expanded clones.

CDR3 protein: CASSLEFRGRSSGANVLTF
CDR3 DNA: TGTGCCAGCAGCTTAGAGTTCAGGGGGCGGAGTTCTGGGGCCAACGTCCTGACTTTC
D gene: TRBD1
clone size: NA
V gene: TRBV7-9
J gene: TRBJ2-6

CDR3 protein: CASSFPGLSGTEAFF
CDR3 DNA: TGTGCCAGCAGCTTTCCGGGACTGTCCGGCACTGAAGCTTTCTTT
D gene: NA
clone size: NA
V gene: TRBV7-9
J gene: TRBJ1-1

CDR3 protein: CASSLYFASPYEQYF
CDR3 DNA: TGTGCCAGCAGCTTGTACTTTGCATCCCCCTACGAGCAGTACTTC
D gene: NA
clone size: NA
V gene: TRBV5-6
J gene: TRBJ2-7

CDR3 protein: CASSRGQGYQPQHF
CDR3 DNA: TGTGCCAGCTCGAGAGGACAGGGATATCAGCCCCAGCATTTT
D gene: TRBD1
clone size: NA
V gene: TRBV18
J gene: TRBJ1-5

CDR3 protein: CASSQRDPGQGPGNTIYF
CDR3 DNA: TGCGCCAGCAGCCAAAGGGATCCGGGACAGGGCCCTGGAAACACCATATATTTT
D gene: TRBD1
clone size: once
V gene: TRBV4-1
J gene: TRBJ1-3

CDR3 protein: CATSDFGPTGTGTDTQYF
CDR3 DNA: TGTGCCACCAGTGATTTTGGCCCGACCGGGACAGGCACAGATACGCAGTATTTT
D gene: TRBD1
clone size: few
V gene: TRBV24-1
J gene: TRBJ2-3

CDR3 protein: CASRTTGRRGFGYTF
CDR3 DNA: TGTGCCAGCAGAACCACAGGGAGAAGAGGGTTTGGCTACACCTTC
D gene: NA
clone size: NA
V gene: TRBV11-2
J gene: TRBJ1-2

CDR3 protein: CASSIGRGNYEQYF
CDR3 DNA: TGTGCCAGCAGTATCGGTCGGGGGAACTACGAGCAGTACTTC
D gene: NA
clone size: NA
V gene: TRBV6-5
J gene: TRBJ2-7

CDR3 protein: CAWRGPGNEKLFF
CDR3 DNA: TGTGCCTGGAGAGGACCGGGGAATGAAAAACTGTTTTTT
D gene: NA
clone size: NA
V gene: TRBV30
J gene: TRBJ1-4

CDR3 protein: CASSLTRVELFF
CDR3 DNA: TGCGCCAGCAGCTTGACGAGAGTCGAGCTGTTTTTT
D gene: NA
clone size: few
V gene: TRBV5-1
J gene: TRBJ2-2

CDR3 protein: CASSIEAQPQHF
CDR3 DNA: TGTGCCAGTAGTATAGAGGCCCAGCCCCAGCATTTT
D gene: NA
clone size: few
V gene: TRBV19
J gene: TRBJ1-5

CDR3 protein: CASSLDPQGREQYF
CDR3 DNA: TGTGCCAGCAGCTTAGATCCCCAGGGCAGAGAGCAGTACTTC
D gene: NA
clone size: NA
V gene: TRBV11-2
J gene: TRBJ2-7

CDR3 protein: CASSSRLAGGYNEQFF
CDR3 DNA: TGTGCCAGCAGTTCACGCCTAGCGGGGGGCTACAATGAGCAGTTCTTC
D gene: TRBD2
clone size: NA
V gene: TRBV6-2/TRBV6-3
J gene: TRBJ2-1

CDR3 protein: CARSLGSSGETQYF
CDR3 DNA: TGTGCCAGAAGCTTAGGTTCTAGCGGGGAGACCCAGTACTTC
D gene: NA
clone size: NA
V gene: TRBV7-5
J gene: TRBJ2-5

CDR3 protein: CASSRWDSEAFF
CDR3 DNA: TGCGCCAGCAGCAGGTGGGACAGTGAAGCTTTCTTT
D gene: TRBD1
clone size: NA
V gene: TRBV5-1
J gene: TRBJ1-1

CDR3 protein: CASSQVFFKPGEQYF
CDR3 DNA: TGTGCCAGCAGCCAAGTGTTTTTTAAACCAGGGGAGCAGTACTTC
D gene: NA
clone size: NA
V gene: TRBV3-1/TRBV3-2
J gene: TRBJ2-7

CDR3 protein: CASSQVTGGDTQYF
CDR3 DNA: TGCGCCAGCAGCCAAGTCACAGGGGGCGATACGCAGTATTTT
D gene: TRBD1
clone size: NA
V gene: TRBV4-1
J gene: TRBJ2-3

CDR3 protein: CASSNRQGAINEQFF
CDR3 DNA: TGTGCCAGCAGCAACCGACAGGGGGCCATCAATGAGCAGTTCTTC
D gene: TRBD1
clone size: NA
V gene: TRBV5-4
J gene: TRBJ2-1

CDR3 protein: CASEEGGNTIYF
CDR3 DNA: TGTGCCTCCGAGGAAGGTGGTAACACCATATATTTT
D gene: NA
clone size: NA
V gene: TRBV2
J gene: TRBJ1-3

CDR3 protein: CASSLPGEAFF
CDR3 DNA: TGTGCCAGCAGCTTGCCAGGGGAAGCTTTCTTT
D gene: NA
clone size: NA
V gene: TRBV5-6
J gene: TRBJ1-1

CDR3 protein: CASSPGLAGGNIQYF
CDR3 DNA: TGTGCCAGCAGCCCGGGACTAGCGGGGGGAAACATTCAGTACTTC
D gene: TRBD2
clone size: NA
V gene: TRBV5-5
J gene: TRBJ2-4

CDR3 protein: CASSSRGGSRRSGANVLTF
CDR3 DNA: TGTGCCAGCAGCTCACGGGGGGGAAGTCGGCGCTCTGGGGCCAACGTCCTGACTTTC
D gene: TRBD2
clone size: NA
V gene: TRBV7-2
J gene: TRBJ2-6

CDR3 protein: CASSQDQGTSNQPQHF
CDR3 DNA: TGCGCCAGCAGCCAAGATCAGGGGACGAGCAATCAGCCCCAGCATTTT
D gene: NA
clone size: NA
V gene: TRBV4-1
J gene: TRBJ1-5

CDR3 protein: CASSFYQGVNEKLFF
CDR3 DNA: TGTGCCAGCAGCTTCTACCAGGGGGTTAATGAAAAACTGTTTTTT
D gene: TRBD1
clone size: NA
V gene: TRBV7-2
J gene: TRBJ1-4

CDR3 protein: CASSQGDYGYTF
CDR3 DNA: TGTGCCAGCAGCCAGGGAGACTATGGCTACACCTTC
D gene: NA
clone size: NA
V gene: TRBV4-2
J gene: TRBJ1-2

CDR3 protein: CASSQVEGAEAFF
CDR3 DNA: TGTGCCAGCAGCCAAGTTGAGGGGGCGGAAGCTTTCTTT
D gene: TRBD1
clone size: NA
V gene: TRBV3-1/TRBV3-2
J gene: TRBJ1-1

CDR3 protein: CASSLSRGYNQPQHF
CDR3 DNA: TGTGCCAGCAGCTTATCTCGGGGGTACAATCAGCCCCAGCATTTT
D gene: NA
clone size: NA
V gene: TRBV7-2
J gene: TRBJ1-5

CDR3 protein: CAWNVGAYGYTF
CDR3 DNA: TGTGCCTGGAATGTAGGGGCCTACGGCTACACCTTC
D gene: NA
clone size: NA
V gene: TRBV30
J gene: TRBJ1-2

CDR3 protein: CASSLGQGSGRTQYF
CDR3 DNA: TGCGCCAGCAGCTTGGGGCAGGGAAGTGGCAGGACCCAGTACTTC
D gene: NA
clone size: NA
V gene: TRBV5-1
J gene: TRBJ2-5

CDR3 protein: CASSTLAGASEQYF
CDR3 DNA: TGTGCCAGCAGTACTCTAGCGGGGGCCTCCGAGCAGTACTTC
D gene: TRBD2
clone size: NA
V gene: TRBV6-5
J gene: TRBJ2-7

CDR3 protein: CASRRTGTGEQYF
CDR3 DNA: TGTGCCAGCAGGAGGACAGGCACCGGCGAGCAGTACTTC
D gene: TRBD1
clone size: NA
V gene: TRBV6-5
J gene: TRBJ2-7

CDR3 protein: CASRKRTSGGVKSSQFF
CDR3 DNA: TGTGCCAGCAGAAAACGGACTAGCGGGGGTGTCAAGTCGTCTCAGTTCTTC
D gene: TRBD2
clone size: NA
V gene: TRBV5-4
J gene: TRBJ2-1

CDR3 protein: CASSLDSHNSPLHF
CDR3 DNA: TGTGCCAGCAGCCTGGACAGCCATAATTCACCCCTCCACTTT
D gene: NA
clone size: few
V gene: TRBV3-1/TRBV3-2
J gene: TRBJ1-6

CDR3 protein: CATSRESLFSTNEKLFF
CDR3 DNA: TGTGCCACCAGCAGAGAAAGTCTATTTTCAACTAATGAAAAACTGTTTTTT
D gene: NA
clone size: NA
V gene: TRBV15
J gene: TRBJ1-4

CDR3 protein: CASSVATGGHYGYTF
CDR3 DNA: TGTGCCAGCAGCGTAGCGACAGGGGGGCACTATGGCTACACCTTC
D gene: TRBD1
clone size: NA
V gene: TRBV9
J gene: TRBJ1-2

CDR3 protein: CASSAGRNEQFF
CDR3 DNA: TGTGCCAGCAGCGCGGGACGTAATGAGCAGTTCTTC
D gene: NA
clone size: NA
V gene: TRBV6-2/TRBV6-3
J gene: TRBJ2-1

CDR3 protein: CASSHTRGNTEAFF
CDR3 DNA: TGCGCCAGCAGCCACACGCGGGGGAACACTGAAGCTTTCTTT
D gene: NA
clone size: NA
V gene: TRBV4-1
J gene: TRBJ1-1

CDR3 protein: CASSHSRDLRGYTF
CDR3 DNA: TGCGCCAGCAGCCATTCCAGGGACTTGAGAGGCTACACCTTC
D gene: NA
clone size: NA
V gene: TRBV5-1
J gene: TRBJ1-2

CDR3 protein: CASSTTGYARAFF
CDR3 DNA: TGTGCCAGTAGTACGACAGGGTACGCTCGAGCTTTCTTT
D gene: TRBD1
clone size: NA
V gene: TRBV19
J gene: TRBJ1-1

CDR3 protein: CASRQAGSAETQYF
CDR3 DNA: TGTGCCAGCAGGCAAGCAGGGTCGGCGGAGACCCAGTACTTC
D gene: NA
clone size: NA
V gene: TRBV6-5
J gene: TRBJ2-5

CDR3 protein: CASSATAMNTEAFF
CDR3 DNA: TGCGCCAGCAGCGCGACAGCAATGAACACTGAAGCTTTCTTT
D gene: NA
clone size: NA
V gene: TRBV5-1
J gene: TRBJ1-1

CDR3 protein: CASSDRSDTQYF
CDR3 DNA: TGCGCCAGCAGTGACCGTTCAGATACGCAGTATTTT
D gene: NA
clone size: NA
V gene: TRBV10-2
J gene: TRBJ2-3

CDR3 protein: CASSPQGTLLNTEAFF
CDR3 DNA: TGCGCCAGCAGTCCACAGGGGACCCTGTTGAACACTGAAGCTTTCTTT
D gene: TRBD1
clone size: NA
V gene: TRBV10-2
J gene: TRBJ1-1

CDR3 protein: CASSPPRALNTEAFF
CDR3 DNA: TGTGCCAGCTCACCACCGCGGGCCCTGAACACTGAAGCTTTCTTT
D gene: NA
clone size: few
V gene: TRBV18
J gene: TRBJ1-1

CDR3 protein: CASSRDGQGPSYNSPLHF
CDR3 DNA: TGCGCCAGCAGCCGAGACGGGCAGGGGCCCTCCTATAATTCACCCCTCCACTTT
D gene: NA
clone size: NA
V gene: TRBV4-1
J gene: TRBJ1-6

CDR3 protein: CASSYPDRGGRNTIYF
CDR3 DNA: TGTGCCAGCAGTTACCCGGACAGGGGCGGTCGAAACACCATATATTTT
D gene: TRBD1
clone size: NA
V gene: TRBV6-6
J gene: TRBJ1-3

CDR3 protein: CASSEGGFYEQYF
CDR3 DNA: TGTGCCAGCAGTGAAGGGGGCTTCTACGAGCAGTACTTC
D gene: NA
clone size: NA
V gene: TRBV2
J gene: TRBJ2-7

CDR3 protein: CASSQGLSQPQHF
CDR3 DNA: TGTGCCAGCAGCCAAGGTCTCAGTCAGCCCCAGCATTTT
D gene: NA
clone size: NA
V gene: TRBV3-1/TRBV3-2
J gene: TRBJ1-5

CDR3 protein: CASSPRQGVLYGYTF
CDR3 DNA: TGTGCCAGCTCACCGAGACAAGGGGTACTATATGGCTACACCTTC
D gene: NA
clone size: NA
V gene: TRBV18
J gene: TRBJ1-2

CDR3 protein: CASRGTGGADGYTF
CDR3 DNA: TGTGCCAGCAGGGGGACAGGGGGCGCCGATGGCTACACCTTC
D gene: TRBD1
clone size: NA
V gene: TRBV2
J gene: TRBJ1-2

CDR3 protein: CATRGVSQNIQYF
CDR3 DNA: TGTGCTACCCGGGGAGTATCTCAAAACATTCAGTACTTC
D gene: NA
clone size: NA
V gene: TRBV2
J gene: TRBJ2-4

CDR3 protein: CAWKQGNGAEAFF
CDR3 DNA: TGTGCCTGGAAACAGGGGAATGGCGCTGAAGCTTTCTTT
D gene: TRBD1
clone size: NA
V gene: TRBV30
J gene: TRBJ1-1

CDR3 protein: CASSDSDRAGKLFF
CDR3 DNA: TGTGCCAGCAGTGATTCGGACAGGGCGGGGAAACTGTTTTTT
D gene: TRBD1
clone size: NA
V gene: TRBV6-1
J gene: TRBJ1-4

CDR3 protein: CASSLERVQFTF
CDR3 DNA: TGTGCCAGCAGCTTAGAACGGGTGCAGTTCACCTTC
D gene: NA
clone size: once
V gene: TRBV7-9
J gene: TRBJ1-2